Listed below are T cell receptor beta chains from one sample, sequenced in a study of technical replicates of blood from several donors. Profiled with immunoSEQ multiplex PCR; TCRdb holds only in-frame clones, not every one. This sample has approximately 75,000 clones, with nearly 98% found just once. The sequencing sample was made of T cells isolated from PBMCs. The receptor set was obtained from a human donor in good health. CDR3s include the opening cysteine and the closing phenylalanine or tryptophan. D genes are given only for firm matches. Clone size appears in some rows only: once, few, many, or a class for an expanded clone.

size	V	J	D	CDR3	DNA
.	TRBV29-1	TRBJ2-1	.	CSSSLGGSYNEQFF	TGCAGCTCAAGTCTAGGAGGGTCCTACAATGAGCAGTTCTTC
.	TRBV5-1	TRBJ2-1	TRBD2	CASSLYTWSGGPLNEQFF	TGCGCCAGCAGCTTGTATACCTGGTCGGGAGGGCCCCTGAATGAGCAGTTCTTC
.	TRBV6-6	TRBJ1-1	TRBD1	CASSYTGTGEAFF	TGTGCCAGCAGTTACACCGGGACAGGGGAAGCTTTCTTT
.	TRBV7-2	TRBJ2-5	.	CASSPSGPGGTQYF	TGTGCCAGCAGCCCGTCAGGACCCGGAGGGACCCAGTACTTC
.	TRBV7-3	TRBJ2-2	TRBD1	CASNIGTGPNTGELFF	TGTGCCAGCAACATTGGGACAGGTCCGAACACCGGGGAGCTGTTTTTT
.	TRBV2	TRBJ2-4	TRBD1	CASSDRGLVNIQYF	TGTGCCAGCAGTGACAGGGGGCTTGTAAACATTCAGTACTTC
once	TRBV6-4	TRBJ2-3	TRBD1	CASNPGQGADTQYF	TGTGCCAGCAACCCGGGACAGGGTGCAGATACGCAGTATTTT
.	TRBV6-1	TRBJ1-2	.	CASSEARHYTF	TGTGCCAGCAGTGAAGCTAGACACTACACCTTC
.	TRBV27	TRBJ1-5	TRBD1	CASRDGTGDHSNQPQHF	TGTGCCAGCAGGGACGGGACAGGGGACCATAGCAATCAGCCCCAGCATTTT
.	TRBV5-1	TRBJ1-1	TRBD1	CASSLDRGNTEAFF	TGCGCCAGCAGCTTGGACAGGGGTAACACTGAAGCTTTCTTT
.	TRBV7-2	TRBJ1-1	.	CASSFKWGDYTEAFF	TGTGCCAGCAGCTTCAAGTGGGGAGATTACACTGAAGCTTTCTTT
.	TRBV25-1	TRBJ1-1	TRBD1	CASSVTGQGVMFGTEAFF	TGTGCCAGCAGTGTGACCGGACAGGGAGTTATGTTTGGAACTGAAGCTTTCTTT
once	TRBV5-6	TRBJ2-5	.	CASSLLLISGSGPSETQYF	TGTGCCAGCAGCTTGTTACTCATTTCGGGGAGCGGTCCTAGTGAGACCCAGTACTTC
.	TRBV27	TRBJ2-6	TRBD1	CASSPPTGFGANVLTF	TGTGCCAGCAGTCCTCCGACAGGGTTCGGGGCCAACGTCCTGACTTTC
.	TRBV10-2	TRBJ1-1	.	CASSAGFNTEAFF	TGCGCCAGCAGTGCCGGTTTTAACACTGAAGCTTTCTTT
.	TRBV25-1	TRBJ2-7	TRBD1	CASGPGGNEQYF	TGTGCCAGCGGACCAGGGGGCAACGAGCAGTACTTC
.	TRBV7-8	TRBJ2-7	TRBD1	CASSSRDRVYYEQYF	TGTGCCAGCAGCTCCCGGGACAGGGTTTACTACGAGCAGTACTTC
.	TRBV4-3	TRBJ2-1	.	CASSQDPNSRTPNWNEQFF	TGCGCCAGCAGCCAAGATCCGAACTCCAGGACACCTAATTGGAATGAGCAGTTCTTC
few	TRBV6-5	TRBJ1-1	.	CASSYSHLGLNTEAFF	TGTGCCAGCAGTTACTCGCATCTGGGCCTGAACACTGAAGCTTTCTTT
.	TRBV19	TRBJ2-3	.	CATSAGSSTDTQYF	TGTGCCACCTCAGCGGGCTCTAGCACAGATACGCAGTATTTT
.	TRBV28	TRBJ1-4	.	CATKMSATTNEKLFF	TGTGCCACCAAGATGAGCGCGACAACTAATGAAAAACTGTTTTTT
.	TRBV4-1	TRBJ1-2	.	CASSQARGINGYTF	TGCGCCAGCAGCCAAGCACGGGGGATCAATGGCTACACCTTC
.	TRBV30	TRBJ2-7	TRBD1	CAWGTGGIPSEQYF	TGTGCCTGGGGGACAGGGGGCATCCCCTCCGAGCAGTACTTC
.	TRBV4-2	TRBJ2-1	.	CASSPPGDEQFF	TGTGCCAGCAGCCCACCGGGGGATGAGCAGTTCTTC
.	TRBV28	TRBJ1-2	TRBD1	CASSLWVQGDGYTF	TGTGCCAGCAGTTTATGGGTCCAGGGGGATGGCTACACCTTC
.	TRBV6-1	TRBJ2-7	.	CASSGYEQYF	TGTGCCAGCAGCGGTTACGAGCAGTACTTC
.	TRBV13	TRBJ2-7	TRBD2	CASSSGAGAIHYEQYF	TGTGCCAGCAGCTCCGGTGCGGGAGCCATCCACTACGAGCAGTACTTC
.	TRBV6-6	TRBJ2-2	.	CASSPHYTGELFF	TGTGCCAGCAGCCCCCACTACACCGGGGAGCTGTTTTTT
.	TRBV2	TRBJ2-2	.	CASSEGLRLTGELFF	TGTGCCAGCAGTGAAGGGCTCAGGTTGACCGGGGAGCTGTTTTTT
.	TRBV6-8	TRBJ1-1	TRBD1	CASSSLKKQGGNTEAFF	TGTGCCAGCAGTTCTCTTAAAAAACAGGGGGGCAACACTGAAGCTTTCTTT
.	TRBV11-1	TRBJ2-5	TRBD2	CASSLDSGRTQYF	TGTGCCAGCAGCTTAGATAGCGGGAGGACCCAGTACTTC
.	TRBV13	TRBJ2-7	TRBD2	CASSQGLFYEQYF	TGTGCCAGCAGCCAGGGACTATTCTACGAGCAGTACTTC
.	TRBV6-6	TRBJ1-2	.	CASSPTLFRGYTF	TGTGCCAGCAGCCCTACGTTGTTTCGAGGCTACACCTTC
.	TRBV29-1	TRBJ1-2	TRBD1	CSVMGQGVYGYTF	TGCAGCGTGATGGGACAGGGTGTGTATGGCTACACCTTC
.	TRBV11-2	TRBJ1-4	TRBD1	CASSPGQAATNEKLFF	TGTGCCAGCAGCCCAGGACAGGCAGCAACTAATGAAAAACTGTTTTTT
few	TRBV4-2	TRBJ1-5	.	CASSQEVGGTTQHF	TGTGCCAGCAGCCAAGAAGTGGGGGGAACAACCCAGCATTTT
.	TRBV27	TRBJ2-1	.	CASSFPGVGDNEQFF	TGTGCCAGCAGTTTTCCAGGGGTCGGCGACAATGAGCAGTTCTTC
.	TRBV4-2	TRBJ2-2	.	CASSQEETRPGELFF	TGTGCCAGCAGCCAAGAGGAGACTAGACCCGGGGAGCTGTTTTTT
few	TRBV4-1	TRBJ1-5	.	CASSHPELSKPQHF	TGCGCCAGCAGCCACCCGGAGCTGAGCAAGCCCCAGCATTTT
.	TRBV4-3	TRBJ2-7	TRBD2	CASSHLAGESEQYF	TGCGCCAGCAGCCACCTAGCGGGAGAATCCGAGCAGTACTTC
.	TRBV29-1	TRBJ1-2	.	CSVDRGDGYTF	TGCAGCGTTGACAGGGGTGATGGCTACACCTTC
.	TRBV7-9	TRBJ2-3	TRBD2	CASSGMGLAGVTQYF	TGTGCCAGCAGCGGAATGGGACTAGCGGGAGTAACGCAGTATTTT
.	TRBV5-4	TRBJ2-2	.	CASSQPAGSNTGELFF	TGTGCCAGCAGCCAACCTGCGGGATCGAACACCGGGGAGCTGTTTTTT
.	TRBV27	TRBJ2-7	TRBD1	CASRGQSDEQYF	TGTGCCAGCAGGGGACAGTCAGACGAGCAGTACTTC
.	TRBV7-9	TRBJ2-1	TRBD2	CASSAGTSSYNEQFF	TGTGCCAGCAGCGCCGGGACTAGCTCCTACAATGAGCAGTTCTTC
.	TRBV2	TRBJ2-1	TRBD2	CASRASLAGFSYNEQFF	TGTGCCAGCAGAGCATCCCTAGCGGGATTCTCCTACAATGAGCAGTTCTTC
.	TRBV7-2	TRBJ2-3	TRBD2	CASSSGLAGGPDTQYF	TGTGCCAGCAGCTCGGGACTAGCGGGAGGGCCCGATACGCAGTATTTT
.	TRBV6-5	TRBJ2-5	TRBD1	CASIDRVTGGTQYF	TGTGCCAGCATTGACAGGGTTACGGGCGGGACCCAGTACTTC
.	TRBV4-3	TRBJ2-1	TRBD2	CASSQQLAGGPISNEQFF	TGCGCCAGCAGCCAACAACTAGCGGGAGGGCCTATCAGCAATGAGCAGTTCTTC
.	TRBV6-1	TRBJ2-1	TRBD1	CASSGHGTGLFSSYNEQFF	TGTGCCAGCAGTGGCCATGGGACAGGGTTATTCTCTTCCTACAATGAGCAGTTCTTC
.	TRBV11-3	TRBJ2-2	.	CASRRRDGELFF	TGTGCCAGCAGGCGGAGGGACGGGGAGCTGTTTTTT
.	TRBV4-1	TRBJ2-7	TRBD2	CASSQGSSGNYEQYF	TGCGCCAGCAGCCAAGGATCTAGCGGGAACTACGAGCAGTACTTC
.	TRBV28	TRBJ1-1	TRBD1	CASSHTGAAFF	TGTGCCAGCAGCCATACAGGGGCAGCTTTCTTT
.	TRBV5-6	TRBJ2-7	TRBD2	CASSISGSSYEQYF	TGTGCCAGCAGTATTAGCGGGAGCTCCTACGAGCAGTACTTC
.	TRBV12-5	TRBJ2-7	TRBD2	CASGETSGSREQYF	TGTGCTAGTGGCGAAACTAGCGGGAGTCGAGAGCAGTACTTC
.	TRBV11-3	TRBJ2-1	TRBD2	CASSSRSGASSYNEQFF	TGTGCCAGCAGCTCAAGGAGCGGGGCATCCTCCTACAATGAGCAGTTCTTC
.	TRBV7-7	TRBJ2-3	TRBD2	CASSQVGGRGTDTQYF	TGTGCTAGCAGCCAAGTCGGGGGGAGAGGCACAGATACGCAGTATTTT